Listed below are T cell receptor beta chains from one sample, sequenced in a study of T cell responses to AZD1222 COVID-19 vaccine. Profiling relied on immunoSEQ multiplex PCR, and the TCRdb table lists in-frame clones only, not all of them. The sample comprises roughly 120,000 clones, roughly 90% of which are singletons, and approximately 2.6% rests with the top ten. The specimen comprised peripheral blood, sampled 28 days after the second AZD1222 dose. These receptor sequences come from an adult who received the AZD1222 COVID-19 vaccine. Each CDR3 is given with its conserved first and last residue. A D gene is named only where the DNA matches it firmly. For some rows the clone size is stated as once, few or many, or as a class when expanded; others skip it.

>TRBJ1-2|TRBV6-5|NA|NA
CASRFWGSSYGYTF
TGTGCCAGCCGGTTTTGGGGGAGTAGCTATGGCTACACCTTC
>TRBJ1-5|TRBV6-1|TRBD1|NA
CASSEAGTAPSGNQPQHF
TGTGCCAGCAGTGAAGCCGGGACAGCCCCCTCGGGCAATCAGCCCCAGCATTTT
>TRBJ1-3|TRBV11-3|NA|NA
CASSSGRIGNTIYF
TGTGCCAGCAGCTCCGGACGGATTGGAAACACCATATATTTT
>TRBJ2-2|TRBV9|TRBD2|NA
CASSVASRGDTGELFF
TGTGCCAGCAGCGTAGCGAGTCGGGGGGACACCGGGGAGCTGTTTTTT
>TRBJ1-2|TRBV19|NA|NA
CASRERNYGYTF
TGTGCCAGTAGGGAGCGAAACTATGGCTACACCTTC
>TRBJ1-3|TRBV2|NA|few
CASSEFLGGKSGNTIYF
TGTGCCAGCAGTGAATTTCTTGGGGGAAAGTCTGGAAACACCATATATTTT
>TRBJ1-2|TRBV27|TRBD1|few
CASSLSINVRDRRVDYTF
TGTGCCAGCAGTTTATCGATAAACGTCAGGGACAGGAGAGTAGACTACACCTTC
>TRBJ1-1|TRBV4-3|NA|NA
CASSQGPVSGNTEAFF
TGCGCCAGCAGCCAAGGTCCAGTGTCGGGGAACACTGAAGCTTTCTTT
>TRBJ1-3|TRBV6-5|NA|NA
CASRTQSSGNTIYF
TGTGCCAGCCGGACACAGAGCTCTGGAAACACCATATATTTT
>TRBJ1-6|TRBV19|NA|once
CASSIDWDIQLNSPLHF
TGTGCCAGTAGTATAGATTGGGACATCCAGCTCAATTCACCCCTCCACTTT
>TRBJ1-1|TRBV10-3|NA|NA
CAISESGWDTEAFF
TGTGCCATCAGTGAGTCGGGTTGGGACACTGAAGCTTTCTTT
>TRBJ2-7|TRBV27|NA|NA
CASSLGPRLYEQYF
TGTGCCAGCAGTTTAGGGCCCCGACTTTACGAGCAGTACTTC
>TRBJ2-7|TRBV5-4|TRBD2|NA
CASREGLAVDYEQYF
TGTGCCAGCAGGGAGGGCCTAGCGGTGGATTACGAGCAGTACTTC
>TRBJ1-1|TRBV7-9|NA|NA
CASSWGGPGGTEAFF
TGTGCCAGCAGCTGGGGGGGGCCAGGAGGGACTGAAGCTTTCTTT
>TRBJ2-3|TRBV19|NA|NA
CASSIGGVVDTQYF
TGTGCCAGTAGTATCGGAGGGGTGGTAGATACGCAGTATTTT
>TRBJ1-1|TRBV6-5|TRBD1|NA
CASNSLTGDTEAFF
TGTGCCAGCAACTCCCTGACAGGGGACACTGAAGCTTTCTTT
>TRBJ2-2|TRBV4-2|NA|NA
CASSVLGRGIDDTGELFF
TGTGCCAGCAGCGTCCTGGGTCGGGGGATAGACGACACCGGGGAGCTGTTTTTT
>TRBJ2-1|TRBV7-9|TRBD1|NA
CASLRGQGWNEQFF
TGTGCCAGCCTCCGGGGACAGGGTTGGAATGAGCAGTTCTTC
>TRBJ1-2|TRBV27|NA|NA
CASSSWGRATNYGYTF
TGTGCCAGCAGTTCTTGGGGGCGGGCTACTAACTATGGCTACACCTTC
>TRBJ2-5|TRBV11-2|NA|NA
CASSLGGQGMEETQYF
TGTGCCAGCAGCTTAGGGGGTCAGGGGATGGAAGAGACCCAGTACTTC
>TRBJ1-5|TRBV7-2|TRBD1|NA
CASSLGQGALPNQPQHF
TGTGCCAGCAGCTTAGGGCAGGGGGCCCTCCCAAACCAGCCCCAGCATTTT
>TRBJ2-5|TRBV18|TRBD2|NA
CASSISGLERKTQYF
TGTGCCAGCTCGATATCGGGACTAGAACGGAAGACCCAGTACTTC
>TRBJ1-2|TRBV5-5|NA|NA
CASSLGGANYGYTF
TGTGCCAGCAGCTTAGGGGGTGCTAACTATGGCTACACCTTC
>TRBJ2-5|TRBV7-2|NA|NA
CASSFDSQYQETQYF
TGTGCCAGCAGCTTTGATAGCCAATACCAAGAGACCCAGTACTTC
>TRBJ2-5|TRBV12-3/TRBV12-4|NA|NA
CASSIQQETQYF
TGTGCCAGCAGTATACAGCAAGAGACCCAGTACTTC
>TRBJ2-7|TRBV10-3|NA|NA
CASRPQNSLYEQYF
TGTGCCAGCCGTCCGCAGAATTCACTCTACGAGCAGTACTTC
>TRBJ2-3|TRBV7-3|TRBD2|NA
CASSSRGVGTDTQYF
TGTGCCAGCAGCTCCCGGGGGGTTGGCACAGATACGCAGTATTTT
>TRBJ2-7|TRBV5-5|NA|NA
CASSLGGAGRFYEQYF
TGTGCCAGCAGCTTGGGCGGGGCAGGGCGATTCTACGAGCAGTACTTC
>TRBJ1-1|TRBV6-5|NA|NA
CASSYSEGPGDTEAFF
TGTGCCAGCAGTTACTCAGAGGGTCCTGGGGACACTGAAGCTTTCTTT
>TRBJ1-2|TRBV29-1|NA|NA
CSVEELDRWVYGYTF
TGCAGCGTTGAAGAACTCGACAGGTGGGTCTATGGCTACACCTTC
>TRBJ2-2|TRBV4-1|TRBD1|NA
CASSQNRGVNTGELFF
TGCGCCAGCAGCCAGAACAGGGGAGTGAACACCGGGGAGCTGTTTTTT
>TRBJ1-1|TRBV10-2|NA|few
CASSEGTGIGTEAFF
TGCGCCAGCAGTGAGGGAACAGGAATCGGCACTGAAGCTTTCTTT
>TRBJ1-1|TRBV7-9|NA|NA
CASSLAGQLNTEAFF
TGTGCCAGCAGCTTAGCGGGTCAGTTGAACACTGAAGCTTTCTTT
>TRBJ1-4|TRBV6-5|NA|once
CASSTLGALEKLFF
TGTGCCAGCAGCACGTTGGGGGCGCTTGAAAAACTGTTTTTT
>TRBJ1-2|TRBV3-1/TRBV3-2|NA|NA
CASSQESGSSGYTF
TGTGCCAGCAGCCAAGAATCAGGATCGTCTGGCTACACCTTC
>TRBJ1-5|TRBV5-1|NA|NA
CASSSGDRDNQPQHF
TGCGCCAGCAGCTCAGGCGACAGAGACAATCAGCCCCAGCATTTT
>TRBJ1-1|TRBV5-6|TRBD1|NA
CASSLRGRTGRTEAFF
TGTGCCAGCAGCTTGCGGGGGCGGACAGGGAGGACTGAAGCTTTCTTT
>TRBJ1-5|TRBV18|NA|NA
CASSPDPNQPQHF
TGTGCCAGCTCGCCAGACCCTAATCAGCCCCAGCATTTT
>TRBJ1-6|TRBV2|NA|NA
CASNWGRTSPLHF
TGTGCCAGCAATTGGGGGAGGACTTCACCCCTCCACTTT
>TRBJ1-3|TRBV7-9|NA|NA
CASSLGQVRDSSGNTIYF
TGTGCCAGCAGCTTAGGTCAGGTTCGGGATAGCTCTGGAAACACCATATATTTT
>TRBJ1-5|TRBV6-2/TRBV6-3|NA|NA
CASSYISVNQPQHF
TGTGCCAGCAGTTATATTTCCGTCAATCAGCCCCAGCATTTT
>TRBJ1-1|TRBV11-2|NA|NA
CASSKTENTEAFF
TGTGCCAGCAGCAAGACAGAGAACACTGAAGCTTTCTTT
>TRBJ1-6|TRBV19|TRBD1|NA
CASSTTGGFSPLHF
TGTGCCAGTAGTACGACAGGGGGCTTTTCACCCCTCCACTTT
>TRBJ2-3|TRBV28|NA|NA
CASSPSGALRNTQYF
TGTGCCAGCAGTCCCTCAGGGGCTTTACGGAATACGCAGTATTTT
>TRBJ1-3|TRBV5-1|TRBD1|few
CASSHGQGTGNTIYF
TGCGCCAGCAGCCACGGACAGGGCACTGGAAACACCATATATTTT
>TRBJ2-2|TRBV23-1|TRBD1|NA
CASSQSGPRDRGHTGELFF
TGCGCCAGCAGTCAATCGGGCCCCCGGGACAGGGGTCACACCGGGGAGCTGTTTTTT
>TRBJ1-2|TRBV4-3|NA|NA
CASSQVTAGGYTF
TGCGCCAGCAGCCAAGTCACGGCGGGTGGCTACACCTTC
>TRBJ1-2|TRBV7-9|TRBD1|once
CASSFGRTGDSGYTF
TGTGCCAGCAGCTTCGGTCGGACAGGGGATTCCGGCTACACCTTC
>TRBJ1-4|TRBV28|NA|NA
CAGGRVDEKLFF
TGTGCCGGGGGGAGGGTCGATGAAAAACTGTTTTTT
>TRBJ2-5|TRBV13|TRBD2|NA
CASRPREGQETQYF
TGTGCCAGCAGGCCCCGGGAGGGACAAGAGACCCAGTACTTC
>TRBJ1-1|TRBV12-5|NA|NA
CASGLEPGSEAFF
TGTGCTAGTGGTTTGGAGCCCGGGTCTGAAGCTTTCTTT
>TRBJ1-3|TRBV9|TRBD1|NA
CASSVLQGQSSGNTIYF
TGTGCCAGCAGCGTTTTACAGGGGCAGAGCTCTGGAAACACCATATATTTT
>TRBJ1-1|TRBV7-3|NA|NA
CASSPDGVGTEAFF
TGTGCCAGCAGTCCTGACGGGGTGGGCACTGAAGCTTTCTTT
>TRBJ2-2|TRBV6-5|NA|NA
CATTWDGNTGELFF
TGTGCCACGACCTGGGACGGGAACACCGGGGAGCTGTTTTTT
>TRBJ1-6|TRBV19|NA|NA
CASSFGQHYNSPLHF
TGTGCCAGTAGTTTCGGACAGCACTATAATTCACCCCTCCACTTT
>TRBJ1-1|TRBV6-6|NA|once
CASSPLGVSATEAFF
TGTGCCAGCAGTCCACTTGGGGTTAGTGCCACTGAAGCTTTCTTT
>TRBJ1-3|TRBV5-1|NA|NA
CASSLAGGAYGNTIYF
TGCGCCAGCAGCTTGGCCGGGGGCGCGTATGGAAACACCATATATTTT
>TRBJ2-2|TRBV5-1|NA|NA
CASSLNIGELFF
TGCGCCAGCAGCTTAAACATCGGGGAGCTGTTTTTT